The next 16 T cell receptor beta chains were all read from a single sample in a study of cytomegalovirus exposure and HLA in healthy donors. The PCR made use of 60 Vbeta and 13 Jbeta primers. The method was immunoSEQ multiplex PCR; TCRdb's version includes in-frame clones alone and lacks a portion of them. In the table there are over 150,000 clones, 65% to 90% of which are singletons. The sample was PBMCs. Receptor source: a male donor in good health and CMV-seronegative.

In regard to this clone: In the same sample, other DNA sequences code for this CDR3. This sequence joins TRBV5-6 and TRBJ1-2, with unresolved D. With 0 bases removed from V and 2 bases from J, the gap between germline ends came to 5 bases. Germline loops: CDR1 SGHDT, CDR2 YYEEEE. CDR3 length: 13 residues. The chain's CDR3 is CASSLGQNYGYTF. CDR3 sequence (DNA): TGTGCCAGCAGCTTGGGTCAGAACTATGGCTACACCTTC. The full variable domain, rest sourced from reference TRBV5-6 and TRBJ1-2, is DAGVTQSPTHLIKTRGQQVTLRCSPKSGHDTVSWYQQALGQGPQFIFQYYEEEERQRGNFPDRFSGHQFPNYSSELNVNALLLGDSALYLCASSLGQNYGYTFGSGTRLTVV.

This rearrangement joins TRBV10-3 to TRBJ1-2; D is uncertain. Per germline, CDR1 ENHRY and CDR2 SYGVKD. The CDR3 contains 14 residues. Trimming took 2 bases from V and 4 from J, leaving 11 bases between them. CDR3 in amino acids: CAISEGSPGYGYTF. CDR3 bases: TGTGCCATCAGTGAGGGGAGTCCTGGCTATGGCTACACCTTC.

The J gene is TRBJ1-4, the V gene TRBV5-1; TRBD1 agrees at 10 bases. Germline lookup yields CDR1 SGHRS and CDR2 YFSETQ. This CDR3 region has 14 residues. J was trimmed by 8 bases and V by 2 bases; bases with no gene match: 3. For the CDR3, the DNA is TGCGCCAGCAGCTTTGGGACAGGGGTGGAAAAACTGTTTTTT. Protein product: CASSFGTGVEKLFF.

The chain combines TRBV6-1 with TRBJ2-1; possible D gene TRBD2, 6 bases. Trimming stripped 11 bases from V and 4 bases from J, with 12 bases between. Germline V lookup: CDR1 MNHNS, CDR2 SASEGT. The CDR3 sequence is 12 residues long. This CDR3 reads CAGGTDYNEQFF. The CDR3 nucleotides are TGTGCCGGGGGGACGGATTACAATGAGCAGTTCTTC.

Concerning this clone: The junction differs from germline at one of its ends, possibly a read error. CDR3 sequence: CSSSLRTSGSEEQYF. CDR3 sequence (DNA): TGTTCCAGCAGCTTACGGACTAGCGGGAGCGAGGAGCAGTACTTC. The rearrangement links TRBV7-9 to TRBJ2-7; 13 nucleotides line up with TRBD2. Germline CDR1 SEHNR, CDR2 FQNEAQ (reference sequence). CDR3 length: 15 residues. Full variable domain (missing parts from reference TRBV7-9 and TRBJ2-7): DTGVSQNPRHKITKRGQNVTFRCDPISEHNRLYWYRQTLGQGPEFLTYFQNEAQLEKSRLLSDRFSAERPKGSFSTLEIQRTEQGDSAMYLCSSSLRTSGSEEQYFGPGTRLTVT.

The rearrangement links TRBV5-1 to TRBJ2-1, with D perhaps TRBD2 (5 bases). The CDR3 is made up of 13 amino acids. Germline V gene lookup returns CDR1 SGHRS and CDR2 YFSETQ. The germline V and J ends were trimmed by 1 base and 10 bases, with 12 bases remaining between them. CDR3 region: CASSLNGEGEQFF. The CDR3 nucleotides read TGCGCCAGCAGCTTGAACGGGGAAGGGGAGCAGTTCTTC.

The chain employs TRBV7-9 and TRBJ1-1, with a weak D call TRBD1 (5 bases). This CDR3 region has 13 residues. Per germline, CDR1 SEHNR and CDR2 FQNEAQ (reference sequence). Trimming left V 5 bases short and J 4 bases short, with 11 bases between. Here the CDR3 reads CASSVYQGTEAFF. The CDR3 DNA sequence: TGTGCCAGCAGCGTCTACCAGGGCACTGAAGCTTTCTTT.

The V call is TRBV4-1, the J call TRBJ1-5; D perhaps matches TRBD1 (6 bases). The CDR3 is made up of 15 amino acids. V lost 1 base to trimming and J lost 7 bases, with 14 bases between them. Germline V CDR1 and CDR2: MGHRA, YSYEKL. Here the CDR3 DNA reads TGCGCCAGCAGCCAAGCCCCAGGGGAGGGACAGCCCCAGCATTTT. It specifies CASSQAPGEGQPQHF.

The J gene is TRBJ1-2, the V gene TRBV30; 8 nucleotides line up with TRBD1. Trimming took 5 bases from V and 4 from J; bases not matched to a gene: 9. Germline V gene lookup returns CDR1 GTSNPN and CDR2 SVGIG (reference sequence). CDR3 length equals 14 residues. The CDR3 coding sequence is TGTGCCTGGGAAAGCCAGACAGGGGCCTATGGCTACACCTTC. Encoded protein: CAWESQTGAYGYTF.

The chain is built from TRBV30 and TRBJ2-1; TRBD2 matches at 11 bases. V lost 7 bases, J lost 6 bases, and 8 bases stayed unmatched. Looked up from germline, CDR1 is GTSNPN and CDR2 is SVGIG (reference sequence). CDR3 length: 14 residues. The CDR3 nucleotides are TGTGCCTTATCAGGGACTAGCGGAATCAATGAGCAGTTCTTC. Its translation: CALSGTSGINEQFF.

This clone came up a few times. The chain is built from TRBV15 and TRBJ1-4, with TRBD1 identical over 7 bases. Germline CDR1 and CDR2: LNHNV and YYDKDF (reference sequence). V lost 0 bases to trimming and J lost 6 bases; unmatched junction nucleotides: 7. This CDR3 has 16 amino acids. The CDR3 coding sequence is TGTGCCACCAGCAGAGATATAGGGGGCATGGATGAAAAACTGTTTTTT. Translation: CATSRDIGGMDEKLFF.

The chain links TRBV27 to TRBJ2-7, with D perhaps matching TRBD2 (7 bases). The CDR3 covers 15 residues. CDR1 is MNHEY, CDR2 SMNVEV, per germline (reference sequence). The V end lost 4 bases, the J end lost 1 base, and 14 bases lay between the germline ends. The CDR3 bases are TGTGCCAGCAGTTCATGGGGGGGGCAGTCCTACGAGCAGTACTTC. Its translation: CASSSWGGQSYEQYF.

J is TRBJ1-3 and V is TRBV6-6, with 7 nucleotides matching TRBD1. This CDR3 has 16 amino acids. With 7 bases clipped from V and 0 bases from J, the junction kept 9 bases outside the gene matches. Per the germline V gene, CDR1 is MNHNY and CDR2 is SVGAGI (reference sequence). CDR3 coding DNA: TGTGCCAGCACCGTACAGGGGACTAGCTCTGGAAACACCATATATTTT. Protein: CASTVQGTSSGNTIYF.

The V call is TRBV27, the J call TRBJ1-5, with 10 nucleotides matching TRBD1. This CDR3 is 16 amino acids long. V shed 5 bases, J shed 0 bases, and the junction held 4 bases outside the gene matches. Germline V CDR1 and CDR2: MNHEY, SMNVEV (reference sequence). The CDR3 is CASSPRDRGSNQPQHF. In DNA form, the CDR3 reads TGTGCCAGCAGTCCCCGGGACAGGGGTAGCAATCAGCCCCAGCATTTT.

The chain has TRBV10-3 and TRBJ1-6; 7 positions match TRBD1. Germline values: CDR1 ENHRY, CDR2 SYGVKD. Losses at the gene ends were 2 bases for V and 5 bases for J; bases not matched to a gene: 3. This CDR3 comprises 15 residues. The CDR3 reads CAISETGTDNSPLHF. In DNA form, the CDR3 reads TGTGCCATCAGTGAGACCGGGACAGATAATTCACCCCTCCACTTT.

The chain employs TRBV2 and TRBJ2-2, with 7 bases lining up with TRBD1. J was trimmed by 1 base and V by 6 bases; bases with no gene match: 5. Germline values: CDR1 SNHLY, CDR2 FYNNEI. The length of the CDR3 is 15 residues. The chain's CDR3 is CASRAGTENTGELFF. CDR3 nucleotides: TGTGCCAGCAGAGCCGGGACAGAGAACACCGGGGAGCTGTTTTTT.